The T cell receptor (beta chain) described here comes from a study of blood T cell repertoires in COVID-19. The trim removed 7 bases at V and 6 bases at J, leaving 4 bases unmatched. Looked up from germline, CDR1 is SQVTM and CDR2 is ANQGSEA. The CDR3 is 11 residues long. The data were produced by immunoSEQ multiplex PCR, yet TCRdb's version contains in-frame clones alone and is incomplete. The data show around 110,000 clones, approximately 84% seen once. The chain has TRBV29-1 and TRBJ1-1, with 8 bases aligning to TRBD1. This sequence originates from a woman between 55 and 75 years old with acute or convalescent COVID-19. Material: peripheral blood. The DNA for the CDR3 is TGCAGCGCCGACAGGGGTGCTGAAGCTTTCTTT. Its protein product is CSADRGAEAFF.